What follows is one T cell receptor (beta chain) and its context. No antigen is known for it. This sample was included in a study of cytomegalovirus exposure and HLA in healthy donors. Germline CDR1 and CDR2: LNHDA and SQIVND (reference sequence). The length of the CDR3 is 14 residues. Trimming removed 6 bases from V and 2 bases from J, with 14 bases in between. These donors were members of the approximately 120-subject validation cohort, a group separate from the roughly 670-subject first cohort. Regarding the study as a whole: A list of about 180 TCR beta chains associated with cytomegalovirus was given. The majority of TCR sequences were rare, yet some public TCRs appeared in many donors. First-cohort TCR clusters tended to co-occur in the 120 or so validation repertoires, a later analysis found.

Method: immunoSEQ multiplex PCR; TCRdb's copy keeps in-frame clones and lacks some. The table includes 150,000 or so clones, over 80% detected once. The sample was PBMCs. The receptor was isolated from a woman aged 25-40 years in good health and CMV-seropositive. The chain employs TRBV19 and TRBJ2-7; TRBD2 is a possible D gene (5 bases). In DNA form, the CDR3 reads TGTGCCAGTAGCCCCGGGGTCGGCGCCTACGAGCAGTACTTC. It codes for CASSPGVGAYEQYF. Using reference TRBV19 and TRBJ2-7 for the parts outside the CDR3, the full variable domain is DGGITQSPKYLFRKEGQNVTLSCEQNLNHDAMYWYRQDPGQGLRLIYYSQIVNDFQKGDIAEGYSVSREKKESFPLTVTSAQKNPTAFYLCASSPGVGAYEQYFGPGTRLTVT.